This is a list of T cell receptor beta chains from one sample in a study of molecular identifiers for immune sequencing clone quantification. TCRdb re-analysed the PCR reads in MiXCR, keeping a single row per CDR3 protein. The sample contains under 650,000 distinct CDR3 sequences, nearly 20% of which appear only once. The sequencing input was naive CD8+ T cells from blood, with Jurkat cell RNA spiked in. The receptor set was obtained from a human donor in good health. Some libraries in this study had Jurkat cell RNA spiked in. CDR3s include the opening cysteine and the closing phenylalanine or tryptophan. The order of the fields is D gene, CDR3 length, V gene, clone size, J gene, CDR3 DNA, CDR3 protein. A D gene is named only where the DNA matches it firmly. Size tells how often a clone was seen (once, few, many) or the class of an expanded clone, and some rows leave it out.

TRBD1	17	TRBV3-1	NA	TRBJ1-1	TGTGCCAGCAGCTGGGGGGGGACAGGGGGTCTGGGCACTGAAGCTTTCTTT	CASSWGGTGGLGTEAFF
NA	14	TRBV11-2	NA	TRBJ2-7	TGTGCCAGCAGCCCCGCGATCAGGCCCTACGAGCAGTACTTC	CASSPAIRPYEQYF
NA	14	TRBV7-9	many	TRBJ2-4	TGTGCCAGCAGCCCGATCTTTTCCAAAAACATTCAGTACTTC	CASSPIFSKNIQYF
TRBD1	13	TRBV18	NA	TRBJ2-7	TGTGCCGGCTCACTGGGACAGGGGTACGAGCAGTACTTC	CAGSLGQGYEQYF
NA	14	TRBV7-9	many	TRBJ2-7	TGTGCCAGCAGCTTAGGGGACAACTACTACGAGCAGTACTTC	CASSLGDNYYEQYF
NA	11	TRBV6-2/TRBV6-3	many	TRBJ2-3	TGTGCCAGCAGTTACGAGTATACGCAGTATTTT	CASSYEYTQYF
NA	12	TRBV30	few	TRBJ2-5	TGTGCCTGGATTGGGGGTCTGGGGACCCAGTACTTC	CAWIGGLGTQYF
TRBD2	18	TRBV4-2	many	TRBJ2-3	TGTGCCAGCAGCCAAGGGACTAGCGGGAGAACTAGCACAGATACGCAGTATTTT	CASSQGTSGRTSTDTQYF
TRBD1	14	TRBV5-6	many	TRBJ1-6	TGTGCCAGCAGCTGGACAGGTGGTAATTCACCCCTCCACTTT	CASSWTGGNSPLHF
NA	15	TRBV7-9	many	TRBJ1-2	TGTGCCAGCAGCTCCAAAGGGGAATTGGTTGATGGCTACACCTTC	CASSSKGELVDGYTF
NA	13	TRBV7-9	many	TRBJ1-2	TGTGCCAGCAGGGCGGACCGCTCCTATGGCTACACCTTC	CASRADRSYGYTF
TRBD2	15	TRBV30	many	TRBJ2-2	TGTGCCTGGAGGGTAGCGGGACGGAACACCGGGGAGCTGTTTTTT	CAWRVAGRNTGELFF
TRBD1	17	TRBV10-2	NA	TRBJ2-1	TGCGCCAGCGAACCCCGGGACAGGTCTTTGAGCCACAATGAGCAGTTCTTC	CASEPRDRSLSHNEQFF
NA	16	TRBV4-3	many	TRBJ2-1	TGCGCCAGCAGTCCGAGTGGGGGGCGCGTCTACAATGAGCAGTTCTTC	CASSPSGGRVYNEQFF
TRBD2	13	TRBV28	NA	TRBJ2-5	TGTGCCAGCATCGGCGGGAGTTCGAAGACCCAGTACTTC	CASIGGSSKTQYF
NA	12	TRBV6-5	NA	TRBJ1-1	TGTGCCAGCAGACTGATGAACACTGAAGCTTTCTTT	CASRLMNTEAFF
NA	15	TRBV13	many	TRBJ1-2	TGTGCCAGCAGCCAGGTATGGGCAGGGGCCCATGGCTACACCTTC	CASSQVWAGAHGYTF
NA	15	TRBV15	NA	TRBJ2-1	TGTGCCGCCAGCAGAGATCTTGGATTAAACAATGAGCAGTTCTTC	CAASRDLGLNNEQFF
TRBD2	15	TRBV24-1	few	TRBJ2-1	TGTGCCACCAGGTCTAGCGGGGATCCCTACAATGAGCAGTTCTTC	CATRSSGDPYNEQFF
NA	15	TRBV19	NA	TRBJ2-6	TGTGCCACTAAGGTTGGGGTCTCTGGGGCCAACGTCCTGACTTTC	CATKVGVSGANVLTF
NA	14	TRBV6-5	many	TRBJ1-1	TGTGCCAGCAGTTACGCTGTAGGGGGGACTGAAGCTTTCTTT	CASSYAVGGTEAFF
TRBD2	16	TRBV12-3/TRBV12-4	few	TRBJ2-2	TGTGCCAGCGGGGTAGCGGGGGGTCAGAACACCGGGGAGCTGTTTTTT	CASGVAGGQNTGELFF
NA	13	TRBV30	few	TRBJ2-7	TGTGCCTGGAGAGCAGGGTTAAGCTACGAGCAGTACTTC	CAWRAGLSYEQYF
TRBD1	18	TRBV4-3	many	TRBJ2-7	TGCGCCAGCAGCCAAATCCTTTACGGGACAGGGCTCTCCTACGAGCAGTACTTC	CASSQILYGTGLSYEQYF
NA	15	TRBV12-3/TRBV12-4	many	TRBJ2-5	TGTGCCAGCCGTTCTCTAGTCCCCCACCAAGAGACCCAGTACTTC	CASRSLVPHQETQYF
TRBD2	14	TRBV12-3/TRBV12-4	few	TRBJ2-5	TGTGCCAGCAGTTTATCGGCTAGCGGGGAGCGGGAGTACTTC	CASSLSASGEREYF
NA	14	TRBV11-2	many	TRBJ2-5	TGTGCCAGCAGCCCCAGGACAATGCAAGAGACCCAGTACTTC	CASSPRTMQETQYF
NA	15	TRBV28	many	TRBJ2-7	TGTGCCAGCAGCCCTGAGGTAGCGGTCTCCTACGAGCAGTACTTC	CASSPEVAVSYEQYF
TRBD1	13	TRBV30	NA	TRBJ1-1	TGTGCCTGGGAGAGAGACAGGGAACTTGAAGCTTTCTTT	CAWERDRELEAFF
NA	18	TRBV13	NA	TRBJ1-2	TGTGCCAGCAGCCCCTTTTCTTTCGTGGGAGTCTCCCTTAGTGGCTACACCTTC	CASSPFSFVGVSLSGYTF
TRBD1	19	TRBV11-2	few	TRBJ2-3	TGTGCCAGCAGCTTAGGGAGGGACAGGGGTTTTAACTTGGCAGATACGCAGTATTTT	CASSLGRDRGFNLADTQYF
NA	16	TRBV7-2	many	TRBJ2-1	TGTGCCAGCAGCTTAGAGGGGGGATCCAGCTACAATGAGCAGTTCTTC	CASSLEGGSSYNEQFF
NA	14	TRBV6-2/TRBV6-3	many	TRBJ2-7	TGTGCCAGCAGTACCGGGACATTTTCCTACGAGCAGTACTTC	CASSTGTFSYEQYF
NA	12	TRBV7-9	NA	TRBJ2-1	TGTGCCAGCAGCTCCAACTGGAATGAGCAGTTCTTC	CASSSNWNEQFF
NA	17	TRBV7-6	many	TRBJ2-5	TGTGCCAGCAGCTCCATTGGACACCGCATGGGGGAAGAGACCCAGTACTTC	CASSSIGHRMGEETQYF
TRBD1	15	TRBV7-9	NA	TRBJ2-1	TGTGCCAGCAGCGCCGGACAGGGGGTTAGGAATGAGCAGTTCTTC	CASSAGQGVRNEQFF
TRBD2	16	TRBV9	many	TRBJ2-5	TGTGCCAGCACTCCTACGAGCGGGAGCCTCCCAGAGACCCAGTACTTC	CASTPTSGSLPETQYF
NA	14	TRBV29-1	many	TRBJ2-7	TGCAGCGTTGAAGATCGACAGAACTTCCGCGAGCAGTACTTC	CSVEDRQNFREQYF
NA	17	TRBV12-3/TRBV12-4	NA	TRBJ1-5	TGTGCCAGCAGTTCTAGTACCCCCCGGGGCTGGAGTCAGCCCCAGCATTTT	CASSSSTPRGWSQPQHF
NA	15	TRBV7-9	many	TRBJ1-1	TGTGCCAGCAGCTTAGCGCAGGCAGGACTAACTGAAGCTTTCTTT	CASSLAQAGLTEAFF
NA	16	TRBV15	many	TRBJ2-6	TGTGCCACCAGCAGTTCCCATGGGGTCGGGGCCAACGTCCTGACTTTC	CATSSSHGVGANVLTF
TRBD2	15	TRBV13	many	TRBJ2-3	TGTGCCAGCAGCCCCCCCGGGACTAACACAGATACGCAGTATTTT	CASSPPGTNTDTQYF
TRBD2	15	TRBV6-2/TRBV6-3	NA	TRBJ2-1	TGTGCCAGCAGCTCCGGGACTAGAAGCGGGACTGAGCAGTTCTTC	CASSSGTRSGTEQFF
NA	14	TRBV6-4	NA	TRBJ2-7	TGTGCCAGCAGCTCGGCGGGCCACTCGTACGAGCAGTACTTC	CASSSAGHSYEQYF
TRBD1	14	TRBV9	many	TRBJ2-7	TGTGCCAGCAGCGAGGGACAGGGTCAGGACGAGCAGTACTTC	CASSEGQGQDEQYF
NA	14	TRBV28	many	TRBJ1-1	TGTGCCAGCAGTTTTAGGGGGAGTGGCACTGAAGCTTTCTTT	CASSFRGSGTEAFF
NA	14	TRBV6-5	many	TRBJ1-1	TGTGCCAGCAGGAGCGTACACATGAACACTGAAGCTTTCTTT	CASRSVHMNTEAFF
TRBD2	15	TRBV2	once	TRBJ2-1	TGTGCCAGCAGAGAAACTAGCGCTTCCTACAATGAGCAGTTCTTC	CASRETSASYNEQFF
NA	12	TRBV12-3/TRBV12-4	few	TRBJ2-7	TGTGCCAGCAGCTCCGAGGTCAACGAGCAGTACTTC	CASSSEVNEQYF
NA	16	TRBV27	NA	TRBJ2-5	TGTGCCAGCAGTTTAACGTCCAGCGGAAGACAAGAGACCCAGTACTTC	CASSLTSSGRQETQYF
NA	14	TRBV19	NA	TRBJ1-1	TGTGCCAGTAGTAGGTTGGGGGAGGACACTGAAGCTTTCTTT	CASSRLGEDTEAFF